Sequencing of this T cell receptor beta chain was carried out in a study of OX40 agonist ivuxolimab in advanced cancers. At the level of the study: Ivuxolimab, an agonistic anti-OX40 (CD134) antibody, was given to patients. Eligibility admitted prior anti-PD-1, anti-PD-L1 or anti-CTLA-4 therapy; about 39% had some.

The V end was cut by 1 base, the J end by 12 bases, with 15 bases between. Germline CDR1 SEHNR, CDR2 FQNEAQ (reference sequence). The CDR3 loop spans 13 amino acids. Libraries were prepared by immunoSEQ multiplex PCR; TCRdb keeps only in-frame clonotypes and omits some of them. The repertoire holds some 60,000 clones, about nine tenths seen once, with around 16% in the top ten. This clone has more than one count but fewer than ten. Its antigen remains unidentified. Study-wide results and caveats: The specificity for antigen of the expanded peripheral T cells was not determined. On average, CD8+ T cells had more expanded clones than CD4+.

The TCR was taken from an adult with an advanced solid tumor such as melanoma, head and neck, liver or kidney cancer. The chain employs TRBV7-9 and TRBJ1-2; D is ambiguous. Specimen: CD4+ or CD8+ T cells sorted from blood, collected in a trial of the OX40 agonist ivuxolimab. The CDR3 spells CASSLGETGRDTF. CDR3 DNA sequence: TGTGCCAGCAGCTTAGGGGAGACGGGGAGGGACACCTTC.